This T cell receptor (beta chain) comes out of a study of spatial heterogeneity in lung cancer. Sample time point: blood at routine non-recurrence follow-up after resection. One entry per CDR3 protein results from TCRdb running MiXCR on the 5' RACE reads. The sample includes roughly 32,000 distinct CDR3 sequences, roughly 10% of them seen just once. V dropped 4 bases and J dropped 0 bases, with 20 bases sitting between them. The V gene's germline CDR1 is SQVTM and CDR2 ANQGSEA. The CDR3 spans 17 residues. This clonotype was counted many times. The sequenced sample was PBMCs, obtained at follow-up. This chain connects TRBV29-1 to TRBJ2-3; D possibly corresponds to TRBD1 (7 bases). The TCR comes from a female donor with early-stage non-small cell lung cancer. DNA of the CDR3: TGCAGCGTTGCGAGGAGGGGGCCAACGTTGAGCACAGATACGCAGTATTTT. Protein product: CSVARRGPTLSTDTQYF.